The entry that follows covers one TCR beta chain sequence. Assay: immunoSEQ multiplex PCR; the TCRdb copy retains only in-frame clones and omits some. The sample yields more than 150,000 clones, more than 85% seen once. This CDR3 is built from 16 residues. The germline CDR1 and CDR2 sequences are LGHDT and YNNKEL (reference sequence). Trimming pared 2 bases from V and 0 bases from J, leaving 12 bases between. This entry comes from a study of blood T cell repertoires in COVID-19. In assigning cohorts, the study relied on participant-reported clinical history. This sequence originates from a woman aged 45-59 years who had recovered from COVID-19. The sequenced material came from PBMCs or T cells enriched from blood (not recorded which). J is TRBJ2-3 and V is TRBV3-1 (or the pseudogene TRBV3-2), with a weak D call TRBD1 (6 bases). The CDR3 sequence: CASSQSRTASTDTQYF. For the CDR3, the DNA is TGTGCCAGCAGCCAATCGAGGACAGCTAGCACAGATACGCAGTATTTT.